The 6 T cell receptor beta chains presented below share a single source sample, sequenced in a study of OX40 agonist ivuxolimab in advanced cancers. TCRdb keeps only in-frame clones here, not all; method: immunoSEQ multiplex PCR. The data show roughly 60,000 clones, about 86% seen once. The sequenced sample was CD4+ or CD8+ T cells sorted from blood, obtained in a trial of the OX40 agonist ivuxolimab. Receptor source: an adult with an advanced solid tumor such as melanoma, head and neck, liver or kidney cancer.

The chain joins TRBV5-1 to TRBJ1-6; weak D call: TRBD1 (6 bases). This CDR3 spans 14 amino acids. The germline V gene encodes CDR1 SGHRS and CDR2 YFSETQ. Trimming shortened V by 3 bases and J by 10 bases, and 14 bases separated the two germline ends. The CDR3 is CASSSGTTGSPLHF. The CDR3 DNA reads TGCGCCAGCAGCTCCGGGACAACGGGGTCACCCCTCCACTTT.

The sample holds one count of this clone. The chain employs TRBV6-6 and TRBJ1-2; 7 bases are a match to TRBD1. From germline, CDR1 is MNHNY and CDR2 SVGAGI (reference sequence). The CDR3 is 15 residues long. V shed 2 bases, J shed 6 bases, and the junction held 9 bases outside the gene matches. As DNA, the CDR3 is TGTGCCAGCAGTTACGGAGGGGGCGCATCCGATGGCTACACCTTC. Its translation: CASSYGGGASDGYTF.

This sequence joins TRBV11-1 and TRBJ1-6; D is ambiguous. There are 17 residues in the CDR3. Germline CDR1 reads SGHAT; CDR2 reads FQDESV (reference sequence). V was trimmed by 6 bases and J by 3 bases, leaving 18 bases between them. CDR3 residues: CASSSGSWSDYNSPLHF. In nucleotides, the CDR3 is TGTGCCAGCAGTTCGGGCAGCTGGAGCGACTATAATTCACCCCTCCACTTT.

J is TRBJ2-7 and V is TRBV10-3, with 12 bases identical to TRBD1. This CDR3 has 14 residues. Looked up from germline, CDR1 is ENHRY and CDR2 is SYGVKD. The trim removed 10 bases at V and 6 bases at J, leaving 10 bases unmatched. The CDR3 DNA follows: TGTGCCACCAGACCGGGGACAGGGGGCTTCGAGCAGTACTTC. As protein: CATRPGTGGFEQYF.

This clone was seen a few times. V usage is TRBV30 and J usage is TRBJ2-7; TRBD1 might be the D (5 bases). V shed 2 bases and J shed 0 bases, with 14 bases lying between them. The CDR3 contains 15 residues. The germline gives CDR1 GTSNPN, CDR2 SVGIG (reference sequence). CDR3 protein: CAWSPPGHHSYEQYF. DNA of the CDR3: TGTGCCTGGAGTCCCCCCGGACACCACTCCTACGAGCAGTACTTC.

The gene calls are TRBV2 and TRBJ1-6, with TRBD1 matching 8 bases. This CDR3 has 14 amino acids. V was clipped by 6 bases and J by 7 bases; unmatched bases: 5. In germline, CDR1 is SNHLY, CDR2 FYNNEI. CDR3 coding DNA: TGTGCCAGCAGGCTAGGACAGGGAAATTCACCCCTCCACTTT. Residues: CASRLGQGNSPLHF.